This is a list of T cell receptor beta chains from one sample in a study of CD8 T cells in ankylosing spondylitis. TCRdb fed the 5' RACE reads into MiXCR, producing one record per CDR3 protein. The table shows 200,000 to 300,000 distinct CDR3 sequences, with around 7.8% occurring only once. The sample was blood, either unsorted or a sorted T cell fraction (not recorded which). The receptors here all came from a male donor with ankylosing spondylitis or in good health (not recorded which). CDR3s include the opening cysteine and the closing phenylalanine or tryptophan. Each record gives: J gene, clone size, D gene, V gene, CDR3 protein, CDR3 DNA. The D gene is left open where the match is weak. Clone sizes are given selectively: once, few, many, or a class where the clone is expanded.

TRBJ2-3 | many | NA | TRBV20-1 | CSAYGGFAGYPTDTQYF | TGCAGTGCTTACGGGGGATTTGCGGGGTACCCCACAGATACGCAGTATTTT
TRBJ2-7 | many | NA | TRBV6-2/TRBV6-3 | CASSYKGIEQYF | TGTGCCAGCAGTTACAAGGGAATCGAGCAGTACTTC
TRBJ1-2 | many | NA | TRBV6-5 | CASSYGAGGYTF | TGTGCCAGCAGTTACGGAGCGGGGGGCTACACCTTC
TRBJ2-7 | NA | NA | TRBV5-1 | CASKGQPGATYEQYF | TGCGCCAGCAAGGGTCAACCGGGGGCGACCTACGAGCAGTACTTC
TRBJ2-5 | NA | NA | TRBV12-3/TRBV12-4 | CASSLGWAQETQYF | TGTGCCAGCAGTCTCGGGTGGGCCCAAGAGACCCAGTACTTC
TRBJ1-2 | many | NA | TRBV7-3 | CASSLGGAEGYTF | TGTGCCAGCAGCTTAGGAGGGGCTGAGGGCTACACCTTC
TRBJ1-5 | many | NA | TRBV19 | CASSIEGDVPQHF | TGTGCCAGTAGTATAGAGGGGGATGTGCCCCAGCATTTT
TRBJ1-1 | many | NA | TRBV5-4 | CASSLAPAGTMNTEAFF | TGTGCCAGCAGCTTGGCCCCGGCGGGGACGATGAACACTGAAGCTTTCTTT
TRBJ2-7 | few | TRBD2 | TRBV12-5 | CASGTGTSGALYEQYF | TGTGCTAGTGGTACTGGGACTAGCGGAGCCCTTTACGAGCAGTACTTC
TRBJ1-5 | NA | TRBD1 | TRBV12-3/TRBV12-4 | CASSLDRGLSNQPQHF | TGTGCCAGCAGTTTGGACAGGGGATTAAGCAATCAGCCCCAGCATTTT
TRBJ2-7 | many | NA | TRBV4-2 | CASSQDQGTQYF | TGTGCCAGCAGCCAAGATCAAGGGACGCAGTACTTC
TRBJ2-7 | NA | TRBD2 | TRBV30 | CAWSVWGGDEQYF | TGTGCCTGGAGTGTATGGGGGGGAGACGAGCAGTACTTC
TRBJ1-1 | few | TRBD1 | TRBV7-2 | CASSSWDRVNTEAFF | TGTGCCAGCAGCTCTTGGGACAGGGTTAACACTGAAGCTTTCTTT
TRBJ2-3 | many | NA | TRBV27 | CASSLRKTGGLGADTQYF | TGTGCCAGCAGTTTACGAAAGACAGGAGGGTTGGGGGCAGATACGCAGTATTTT